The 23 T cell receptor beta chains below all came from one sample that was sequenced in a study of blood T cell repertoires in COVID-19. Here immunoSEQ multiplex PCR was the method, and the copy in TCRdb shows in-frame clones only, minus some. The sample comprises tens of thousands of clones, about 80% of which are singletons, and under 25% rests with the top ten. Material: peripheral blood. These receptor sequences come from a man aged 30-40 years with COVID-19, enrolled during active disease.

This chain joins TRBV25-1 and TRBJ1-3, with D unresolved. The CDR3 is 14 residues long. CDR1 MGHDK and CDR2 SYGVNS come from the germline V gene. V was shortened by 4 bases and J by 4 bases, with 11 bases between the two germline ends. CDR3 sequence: CASSGLRSGNTIYF. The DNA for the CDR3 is TGTGCCAGCAGTGGACTCAGATCCGGAAACACCATATATTTT. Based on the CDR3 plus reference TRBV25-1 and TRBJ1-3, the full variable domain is EADIYQTPRYLVIGTGKKITLECSQTMGHDKMYWYQQDPGMELHLIHYSYGVNSTEKGDLSSESTVSRIRTEHFPLTLESARPSHTSQYLCASSGLRSGNTIYFGEGSWLTVV.

CDR3 residues: CASSLLEGASYEQYF. CDR3 sequence (DNA): TGTGCCAGCAGCTTATTGGAGGGGGCCTCCTACGAGCAGTACTTC. The rearrangement joins TRBV11-3 to TRBJ2-7; weak D call: TRBD1 (7 bases). This CDR3 contains 15 residues. V dropped 2 bases and J dropped 0 bases, with 11 bases sitting between them. Per germline, CDR1 SGHNT and CDR2 YENEEA.

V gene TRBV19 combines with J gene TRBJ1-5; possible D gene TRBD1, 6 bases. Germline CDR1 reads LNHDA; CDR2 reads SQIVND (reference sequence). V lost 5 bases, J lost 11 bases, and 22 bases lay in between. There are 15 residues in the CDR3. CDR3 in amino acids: CASSSLRGGNTAQHF. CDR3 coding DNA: TGTGCCAGTAGTTCTTTAAGAGGGGGTAATACGGCCCAGCATTTT.

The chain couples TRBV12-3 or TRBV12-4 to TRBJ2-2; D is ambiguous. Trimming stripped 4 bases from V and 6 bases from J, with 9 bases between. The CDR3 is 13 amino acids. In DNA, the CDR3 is TGTGCCAGCAGTTCAAGAGTATCCGGGGAGCTGTTTTTT. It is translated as CASSSRVSGELFF.

The CDR3: CASSLSGGRREQYF. DNA of the CDR3: TGCGCCAGCAGCCTTAGCGGGGGCCGGCGCGAGCAGTACTTC. J is TRBJ2-7 and V is TRBV5-1, with TRBD2 matching 9 bases. The CDR3 has 14 residues. The V and J ends lost 4 bases and 6 bases, in that order; junction bases with no gene match: 8. Germline V CDR1 and CDR2: SGHRS, YFSETQ. Supplemented by reference TRBV5-1 and TRBJ2-7, the full variable domain reads KAGVTQTPRYLIKTRGQQVTLSCSPISGHRSVSWYQQTPGQGLQFLFEYFSETQRNKGNFPGRFSGRQFSNSRSEMNVSTLELGDSALYLCASSLSGGRREQYFGPGTRLTVT.

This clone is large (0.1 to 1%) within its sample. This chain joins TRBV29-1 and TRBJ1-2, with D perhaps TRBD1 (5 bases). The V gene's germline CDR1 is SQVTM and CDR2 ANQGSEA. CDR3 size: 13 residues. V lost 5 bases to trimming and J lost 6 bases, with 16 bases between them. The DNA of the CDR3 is TGCAGCGTTATGGTTTCCAGGGTAGATGGCTACACCTTC. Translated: CSVMVSRVDGYTF.

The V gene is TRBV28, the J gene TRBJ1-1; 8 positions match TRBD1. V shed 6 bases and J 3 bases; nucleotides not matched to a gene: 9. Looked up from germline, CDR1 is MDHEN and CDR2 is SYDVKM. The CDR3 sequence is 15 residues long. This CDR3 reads CASRSPGQADTEAFF. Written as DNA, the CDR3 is TGTGCCAGCAGATCCCCGGGACAGGCGGACACTGAAGCTTTCTTT.

The CDR3 spells CASSLQQSQLYGYTF. DNA for the CDR3: TGTGCCAGCAGTTTACAACAGAGTCAGCTATATGGCTACACCTTC. V gene TRBV28 combines with J gene TRBJ1-2; D not resolved. Germline V CDR1 and CDR2: MDHEN, SYDVKM. V lost 2 bases and J 5 bases, leaving 15 bases between the germline ends. This CDR3 is built from 15 residues.

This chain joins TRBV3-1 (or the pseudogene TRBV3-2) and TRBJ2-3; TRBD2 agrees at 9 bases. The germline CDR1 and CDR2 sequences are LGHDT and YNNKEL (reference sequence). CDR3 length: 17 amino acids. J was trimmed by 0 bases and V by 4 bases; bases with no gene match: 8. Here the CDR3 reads CASSRGLAGASTDTQYF. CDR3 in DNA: TGTGCCAGCAGCCGAGGCTTAGCGGGAGCTAGCACAGATACGCAGTATTTT.

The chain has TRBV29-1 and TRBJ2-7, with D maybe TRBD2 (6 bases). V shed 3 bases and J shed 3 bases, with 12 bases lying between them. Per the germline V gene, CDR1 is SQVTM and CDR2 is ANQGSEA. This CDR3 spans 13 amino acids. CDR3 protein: CSVERDPSYEQYF. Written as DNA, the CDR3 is TGCAGCGTTGAGCGGGATCCTAGCTACGAGCAGTACTTC.

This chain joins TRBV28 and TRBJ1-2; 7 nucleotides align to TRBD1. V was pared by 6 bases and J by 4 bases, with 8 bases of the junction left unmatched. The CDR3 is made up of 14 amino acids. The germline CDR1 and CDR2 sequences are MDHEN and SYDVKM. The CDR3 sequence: CASRRDRVSYGYTF. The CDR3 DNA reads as TGTGCCAGCAGGCGAGACAGGGTGAGCTATGGCTACACCTTC.

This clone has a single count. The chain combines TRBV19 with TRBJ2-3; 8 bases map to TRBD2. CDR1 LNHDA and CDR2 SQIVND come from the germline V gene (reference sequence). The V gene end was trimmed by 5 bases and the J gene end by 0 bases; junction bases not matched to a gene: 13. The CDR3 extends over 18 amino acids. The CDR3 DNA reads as TGTGCCAGTAGTTCCCGACTCATGACTAGCGTTAGCACAGATACGCAGTATTTT. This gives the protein CASSSRLMTSVSTDTQYF. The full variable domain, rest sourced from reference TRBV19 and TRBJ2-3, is DGGITQSPKYLFRKEGQNVTLSCEQNLNHDAMYWYRQDPGQGLRLIYYSQIVNDFQKGDIAEGYSVSREKKESFPLTVTSAQKNPTAFYLCASSSRLMTSVSTDTQYFGPGTRLTVL.

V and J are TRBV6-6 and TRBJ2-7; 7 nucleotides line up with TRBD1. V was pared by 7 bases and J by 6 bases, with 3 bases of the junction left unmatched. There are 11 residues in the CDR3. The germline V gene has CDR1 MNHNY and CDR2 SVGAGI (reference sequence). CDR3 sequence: CASKDRVEQYF. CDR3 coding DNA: TGTGCCAGCAAAGACAGGGTCGAGCAGTACTTC.

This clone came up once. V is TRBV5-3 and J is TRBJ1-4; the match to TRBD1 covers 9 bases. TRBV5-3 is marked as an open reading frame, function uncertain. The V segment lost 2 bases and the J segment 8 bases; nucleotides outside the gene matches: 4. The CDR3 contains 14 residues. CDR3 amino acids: CARSLRTGEEKLFF. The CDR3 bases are TGTGCCAGAAGCTTAAGGACAGGGGAAGAAAAACTGTTTTTT.

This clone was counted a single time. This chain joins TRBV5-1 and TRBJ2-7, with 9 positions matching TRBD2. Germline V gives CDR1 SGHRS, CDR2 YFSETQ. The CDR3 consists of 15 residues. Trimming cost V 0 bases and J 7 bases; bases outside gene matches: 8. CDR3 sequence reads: CASSLVSGGMGEQYF. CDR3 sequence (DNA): TGCGCCAGCAGCTTGGTTAGCGGGGGCATGGGGGAGCAGTACTTC.

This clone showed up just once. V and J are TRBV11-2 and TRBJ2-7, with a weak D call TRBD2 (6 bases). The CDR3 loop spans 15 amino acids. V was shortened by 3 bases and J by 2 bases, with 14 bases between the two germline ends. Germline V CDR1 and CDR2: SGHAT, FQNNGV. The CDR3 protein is CASSFLARKPYEQYF. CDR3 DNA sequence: TGTGCCAGCAGCTTTCTAGCGAGGAAGCCCTACGAGCAGTACTTC.

The CDR3 region has the DNA TGTGCCAGCAGTCCTGGTCGGACAGGGGGCGTCACCACAGATACGCAGTATTTT. Protein product: CASSPGRTGGVTTDTQYF. The chain is built from TRBV6-6 and TRBJ2-3; 11 nucleotides match TRBD1. The CDR3 consists of 18 residues. Germline trimming cut 5 bases from V and 2 bases from J; bases unmatched to any gene: 12. Germline loops: CDR1 MNHNY, CDR2 SVGAGI (reference sequence).

The DNA for the CDR3 is TGTGCCAGCAGTGGGGACAGCCGATCCTACGAGCAGTACTTC. Protein product: CASSGDSRSYEQYF. The chain has TRBV28 and TRBJ2-7, with TRBD1 matching over 7 bases. The V gene's germline CDR1 is MDHEN and CDR2 SYDVKM. This CDR3 comprises 14 residues. V lost 5 bases and J lost 1; bases outside the gene matches: 5.

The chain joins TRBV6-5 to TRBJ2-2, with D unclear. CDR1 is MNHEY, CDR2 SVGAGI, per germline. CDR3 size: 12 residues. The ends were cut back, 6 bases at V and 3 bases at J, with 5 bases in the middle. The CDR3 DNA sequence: TGTGCCAGCAGAGACTACACCGGGGAGCTGTTTTTT. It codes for CASRDYTGELFF.

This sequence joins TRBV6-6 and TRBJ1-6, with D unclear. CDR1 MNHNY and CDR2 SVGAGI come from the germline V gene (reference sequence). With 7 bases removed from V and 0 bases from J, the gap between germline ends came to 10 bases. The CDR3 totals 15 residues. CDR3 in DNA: TGTGCCAGCATCGAACAGAGCTCCTATAATTCACCCCTCCACTTT. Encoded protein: CASIEQSSYNSPLHF.

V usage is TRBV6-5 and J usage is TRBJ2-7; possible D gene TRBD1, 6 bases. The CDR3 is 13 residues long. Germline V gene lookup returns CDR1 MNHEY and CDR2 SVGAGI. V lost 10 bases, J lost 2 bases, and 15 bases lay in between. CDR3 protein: CATRSNRAYEQYF. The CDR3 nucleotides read TGTGCCACCCGGTCGAACAGGGCCTACGAGCAGTACTTC.

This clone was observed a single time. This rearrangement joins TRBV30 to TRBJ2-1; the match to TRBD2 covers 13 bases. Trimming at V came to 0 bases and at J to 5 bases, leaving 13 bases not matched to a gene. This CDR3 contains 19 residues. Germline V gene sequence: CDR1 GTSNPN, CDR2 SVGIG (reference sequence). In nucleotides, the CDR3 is TGTGCCTGGAGTGTACTAGGACTAGCGGGAGAGGTGTACCACAATGAGCAGTTCTTC. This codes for CAWSVLGLAGEVYHNEQFF.

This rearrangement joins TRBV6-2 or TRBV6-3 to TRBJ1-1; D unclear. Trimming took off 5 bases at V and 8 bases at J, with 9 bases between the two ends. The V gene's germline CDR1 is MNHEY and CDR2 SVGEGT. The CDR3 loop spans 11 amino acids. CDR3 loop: CASSHTFEAFF. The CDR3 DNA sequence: TGTGCCAGCAGTCATACTTTCGAAGCTTTCTTT.